The table lists the clone carrying this T cell receptor (beta chain) with a count of one. Source study methods: Amplifying reference gene primers gave estimates of nucleated cell counts. Profiling relied on immunoSEQ multiplex PCR, and the TCRdb table lists in-frame clones only, not all of them. The V and J calls and clone size are taken from that table; D and trimming were inferred from the DNA. The table records roughly 440,000 clones, about 87% of them present only once. CDR1 SEHNR and CDR2 FQNEAQ come from the germline V gene (reference sequence). This CDR3 comprises 15 residues. After removal of 5 bases from V and 7 bases from J, the junction contained 10 bases not matched to a gene. The data originate from a study of blood T cell repertoires in COVID-19. Enrollment of patients from Seattle took place during active infection, with longitudinal follow-up.

Sequenced material: peripheral blood. J is TRBJ1-4 and V is TRBV7-9, with 7 bases identical to TRBD1. The TCR was taken from a woman aged 50 to 65 with COVID-19, enrolled during active disease. In DNA form, the CDR3 reads TGTGCCAGCAGCCCAAACAGGGGAAGGAGTGAAAAACTGTTTTTT. Its translation: CASSPNRGRSEKLFF.